The rows below give T cell receptor beta chains drawn from one sample of a study of PD-1 blockade in mismatch repair-deficient tumors. Sequencing was performed with immunoSEQ multiplex PCR; in TCRdb, only in-frame clones are kept and a portion is missing. The sample comprises under 150,000 clones, roughly 86% of which are singletons, and about 13% rests with the top ten. The starting material was peripheral blood, obtained 44 weeks after starting pembrolizumab. These receptors all stem from an adult with mismatch repair-deficient cancer. CDR3s leave out the opening cysteine and the closing phenylalanine or tryptophan. Each record gives: V gene, CDR3 length, CDR3 protein.

>TRBV28|13
ASSWDRVAEEKLF
>TRBV19|15
ASSIAASGRHTGELF
>TRBV19|15
ASSMDRGGTTNEKLF
>TRBV19|13
ASSKDAAINYGYT
>TRBV6-5|13
ASSYSVGYIYEQY
>TRBV6-5|11
ASSYLGANVLT
>TRBV28|14
ASSFKGSWGTDTQY
>TRBV7-9|12
ASSLGLQNQPQH
>TRBV9|16
ASSQPTSEMSSYNEQF
>TRBV7-2|10
ASSFQSYEQY
>TRBV2|13
ASSGGFATNEKLF
>TRBV19|12
ASSRTGVPETQY
>TRBV27|12
ASRGSRETYEQY
>TRBV18|14
ASSPRSGRDTGELF
>TRBV4-1|15
ASSQVATLARTDTQY
>TRBV6-4|12
ASSPSPDTGELF